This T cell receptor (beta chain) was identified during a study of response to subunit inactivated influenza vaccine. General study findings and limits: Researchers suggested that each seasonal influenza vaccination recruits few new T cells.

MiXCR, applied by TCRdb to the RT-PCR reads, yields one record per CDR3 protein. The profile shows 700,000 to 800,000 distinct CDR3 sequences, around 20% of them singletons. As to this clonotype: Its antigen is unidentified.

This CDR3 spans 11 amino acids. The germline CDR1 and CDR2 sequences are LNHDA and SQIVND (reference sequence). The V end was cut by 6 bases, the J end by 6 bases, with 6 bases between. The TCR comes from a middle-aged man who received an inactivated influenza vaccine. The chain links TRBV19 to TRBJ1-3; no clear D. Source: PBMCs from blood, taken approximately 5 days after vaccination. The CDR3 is CASSVSNTIYF. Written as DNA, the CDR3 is TGTGCCAGTAGCGTCTCAAACACCATATATTTT.